The rows below give T cell receptor beta chains drawn from one sample of a study of cytomegalovirus exposure and HLA in healthy donors. Data came from immunoSEQ multiplex PCR; TCRdb stores just in-frame clones and leaves some out. The sample records about 140,000 clones, around three fifths being singletons. Sequenced: PBMCs. The receptors here all came from a middle-aged woman in good health and CMV-seronegative. The CDR3 runs from the conserved cysteine through the conserved F or W. D genes are given only for firm matches. Clone size, where shown, is once, few, many, or a class for clones that have expanded.

j_call: TRBJ2-1
d_call: -
clone_size: -
v_call: TRBV19
cdr3_nt: TGCGCCAGTAGTATAGACTCGACTCAGAGCTCCTACAATGAGCAGTTCTTC
cdr3_aa: CASSIDSTQSSYNEQFF

j_call: TRBJ1-5
d_call: TRBD1
clone_size: few
v_call: TRBV14
cdr3_nt: TGTGCCAGCAGCCAGGGGACAGGGGCCCAGCCCCAGCATTTT
cdr3_aa: CASSQGTGAQPQHF

j_call: TRBJ1-5
d_call: TRBD1
clone_size: -
v_call: TRBV5-1
cdr3_nt: TGCGCCAGCAGCTTGGGCCCCCTTTTGGGACAGGGAGGCCTTATTAGCAATCAGCCCCAGCATTTT
cdr3_aa: CASSLGPLLGQGGLISNQPQHF

j_call: TRBJ2-7
d_call: -
clone_size: -
v_call: TRBV9
cdr3_nt: TGTGCCAGCAGCCCCCTGGCGGGGCCCTACGAGCAGTACTTC
cdr3_aa: CASSPLAGPYEQYF

j_call: TRBJ1-1
d_call: -
clone_size: -
v_call: TRBV4-2
cdr3_nt: TGTGCCAGCAGCCAAGATCCTCCGACGGCGGAGGCTTTCTTT
cdr3_aa: CASSQDPPTAEAFF

j_call: TRBJ2-1
d_call: TRBD1
clone_size: -
v_call: TRBV14
cdr3_nt: TGTGCCAGCAGCCAAGCTCCCCCAGGGGGCGCCTACAATGAGCAGTTCTTC
cdr3_aa: CASSQAPPGGAYNEQFF

j_call: TRBJ2-5
d_call: TRBD2
clone_size: -
v_call: TRBV7-9
cdr3_nt: TGTGCCAGCAGCCCCGGGACTAGCGGGGGCCTAGAGACCCAGTACTTC
cdr3_aa: CASSPGTSGGLETQYF

j_call: TRBJ2-5
d_call: TRBD2
clone_size: once
v_call: TRBV29-1
cdr3_nt: TGCAGCTCCAGCGGGGGGGCGGAAGAGACCCAGTACTTC
cdr3_aa: CSSSGGAEETQYF

j_call: TRBJ2-6
d_call: -
clone_size: -
v_call: TRBV15
cdr3_nt: TGTGCCACCAGCAGAGATCCAGGGACTGGGGCCAACGTCCTGACTTTC
cdr3_aa: CATSRDPGTGANVLTF

j_call: TRBJ2-1
d_call: TRBD1
clone_size: -
v_call: TRBV4-1
cdr3_nt: TGCGCCAGCAGCCAAGGACAGGGGGCAGTCGATGAGCAGTTCTTC
cdr3_aa: CASSQGQGAVDEQFF

j_call: TRBJ2-3
d_call: TRBD1
clone_size: -
v_call: TRBV7-9
cdr3_nt: TGTGCCAGCAGCCCCGGGACAGGAGGGGATACGCAGTATTTT
cdr3_aa: CASSPGTGGDTQYF

j_call: TRBJ1-2
d_call: TRBD1
clone_size: -
v_call: TRBV30
cdr3_nt: TGTGCCTGGACTCGAGAGACGACAGGGTACTATGGCTACACCTTC
cdr3_aa: CAWTRETTGYYGYTF

j_call: TRBJ1-1
d_call: TRBD1
clone_size: -
v_call: TRBV9
cdr3_nt: TGTGCCAGCAGCGGACACGACAGGGGGCTCACTGAAGCTTTCTTT
cdr3_aa: CASSGHDRGLTEAFF

j_call: TRBJ1-2
d_call: TRBD1
clone_size: -
v_call: TRBV27
cdr3_nt: TGTGCCAGCAGTTTAGCAGGGGGGTATGGCTACACCTTC
cdr3_aa: CASSLAGGYGYTF